This record covers a single TCR beta chain. The antigen remains undetermined. The data were obtained in a study of human thymus T cells. Study-level findings and limits: Apparent skewing of V and J gene usage characterized both thymic and blood repertoires.

Some clones are missing from TCRdb's copy, which holds only in-frame ones; the method was immunoSEQ multiplex PCR. The sample contains about 60,000 clones, 94% of which appear only once. The CDR3 contains 14 residues. CDR1 and CDR2 (germline): SGHTA, FQGNSA. V shed 3 bases, J shed 6 bases, and the junction held 5 bases outside the gene matches. Donors consisted of healthy Finnish infants (having corrective surgery for congenital heart defects). An approximately 0.5-1 mL peripheral blood aliquot was taken intraoperatively from four of eight donors. Genomic DNA was extracted from every available blood leukocyte.

The clonotype comes from a boy younger than two with a congenital heart defect but otherwise immunologically healthy. The sample consisted of blood. The V gene is TRBV7-2, the J gene TRBJ2-4; 7 bases line up with TRBD2. This chain's CDR3 is CASSFSWEGNIQYF. The CDR3 nucleotides are TGTGCCAGCAGCTTTTCGTGGGAGGGAAACATTCAGTACTTC.